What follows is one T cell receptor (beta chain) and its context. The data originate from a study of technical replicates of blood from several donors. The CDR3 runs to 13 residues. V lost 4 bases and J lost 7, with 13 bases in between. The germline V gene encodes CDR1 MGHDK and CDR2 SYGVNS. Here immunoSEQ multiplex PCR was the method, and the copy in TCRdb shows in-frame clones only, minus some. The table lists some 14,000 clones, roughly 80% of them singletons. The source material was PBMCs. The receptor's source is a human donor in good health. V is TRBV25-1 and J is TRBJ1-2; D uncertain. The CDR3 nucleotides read TGTGCCAGCAGTGCTACGGGATTTCTTGGCTACACCTTC. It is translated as CASSATGFLGYTF.